This T cell receptor (beta chain) was recorded in a study of cytomegalovirus exposure and HLA in healthy donors. Study-wide context: The roughly 110 validation repertoires were reported in a later analysis to have been generated on the same platform as the roughly 720 first-cohort repertoires.

Sequenced by immunoSEQ multiplex PCR; TCRdb stores in-frame clones only, minus some. Of over 90,000 clones listed, about 95% were seen once; the top ten hold 0.89%. On this clone: As yet, its antigen is unknown.

V was trimmed by 1 base and J by 4 bases, leaving 10 bases between them. This CDR3 comprises 14 residues. CDR1 is GTSNPN, CDR2 SVGIG, per germline (reference sequence). General study findings and limits: Rare sequences made up most TCRs, while some public TCRs were found in many donors.

This sequence originates from a woman aged 18 to 35 in good health and CMV-seronegative. The sequencing sample was made of PBMCs. This rearrangement joins TRBV30 to TRBJ1-4; unclear D gene. The CDR3 reads CAWSDRVVNEKLFF. The CDR3 bases are TGTGCCTGGAGTGACCGGGTTGTTAATGAAAAACTGTTTTTT.